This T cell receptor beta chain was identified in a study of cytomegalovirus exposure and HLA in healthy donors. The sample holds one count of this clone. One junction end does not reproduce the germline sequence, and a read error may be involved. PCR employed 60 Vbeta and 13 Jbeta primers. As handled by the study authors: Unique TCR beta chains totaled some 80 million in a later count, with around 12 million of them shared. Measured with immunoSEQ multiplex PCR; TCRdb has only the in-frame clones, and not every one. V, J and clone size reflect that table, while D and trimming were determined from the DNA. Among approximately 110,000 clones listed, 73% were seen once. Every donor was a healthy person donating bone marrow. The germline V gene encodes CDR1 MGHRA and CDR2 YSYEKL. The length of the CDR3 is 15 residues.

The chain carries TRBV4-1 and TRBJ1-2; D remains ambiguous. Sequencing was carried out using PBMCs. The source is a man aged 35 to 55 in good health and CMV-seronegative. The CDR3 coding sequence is TGCGCCAGCAGCTCCAGTGCGGCGAACACTTATGGCTACCCCTTC. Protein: CASSSSAANTYGYPF.